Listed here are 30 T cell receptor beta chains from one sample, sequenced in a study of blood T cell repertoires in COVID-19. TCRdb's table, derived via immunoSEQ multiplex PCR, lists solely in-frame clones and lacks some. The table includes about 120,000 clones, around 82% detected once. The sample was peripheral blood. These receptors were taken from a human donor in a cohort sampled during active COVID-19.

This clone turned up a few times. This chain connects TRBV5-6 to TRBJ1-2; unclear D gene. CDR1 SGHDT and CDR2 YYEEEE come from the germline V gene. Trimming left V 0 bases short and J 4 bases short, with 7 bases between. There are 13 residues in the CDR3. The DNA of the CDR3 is TGTGCCAGCAGCTTGGGGTTCGGCTATGGCTACACCTTC. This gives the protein CASSLGFGYGYTF. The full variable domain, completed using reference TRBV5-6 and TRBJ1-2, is DAGVTQSPTHLIKTRGQQVTLRCSPKSGHDTVSWYQQALGQGPQFIFQYYEEEERQRGNFPDRFSGHQFPNYSSELNVNALLLGDSALYLCASSLGFGYGYTFGSGTRLTVV.

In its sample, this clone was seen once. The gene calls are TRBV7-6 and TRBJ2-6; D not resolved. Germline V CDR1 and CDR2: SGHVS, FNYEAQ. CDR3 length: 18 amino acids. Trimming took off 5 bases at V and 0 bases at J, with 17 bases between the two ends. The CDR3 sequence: CASSPSSEQSSGANVLTF. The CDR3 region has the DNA TGTGCCAGCAGCCCGTCTTCCGAACAGAGCTCTGGGGCCAACGTCCTGACTTTC.

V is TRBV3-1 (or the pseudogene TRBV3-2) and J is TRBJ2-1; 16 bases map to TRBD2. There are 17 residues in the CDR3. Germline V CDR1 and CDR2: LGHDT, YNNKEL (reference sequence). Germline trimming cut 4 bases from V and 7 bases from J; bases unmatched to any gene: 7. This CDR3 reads CASSPGLAGGPENEQFF. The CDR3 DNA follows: TGTGCCAGCAGCCCGGGACTAGCGGGGGGGCCGGAGAATGAGCAGTTCTTC.

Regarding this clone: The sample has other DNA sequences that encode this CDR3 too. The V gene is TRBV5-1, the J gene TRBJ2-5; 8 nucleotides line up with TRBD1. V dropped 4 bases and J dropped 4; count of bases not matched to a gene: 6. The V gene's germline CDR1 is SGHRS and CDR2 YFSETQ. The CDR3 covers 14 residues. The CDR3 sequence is CASSGQGAGETQYF. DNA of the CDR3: TGCGCCAGCAGCGGTCAGGGGGCCGGAGAGACCCAGTACTTC.

The CDR3 reads CSAIRGKTQYF. CDR3 coding DNA: TGCAGTGCCATTAGGGGGAAGACCCAGTACTTC. This rearrangement joins TRBV20-1 to TRBJ2-5, with a tentative D call TRBD1 (6 bases). Germline-derived CDR1 and CDR2 are DFQATT and SNEGSKA (reference sequence). The CDR3 extends over 11 amino acids. Between the trimmed V and J ends, which lost 6 bases and 6 bases, there was a span of 11 bases.

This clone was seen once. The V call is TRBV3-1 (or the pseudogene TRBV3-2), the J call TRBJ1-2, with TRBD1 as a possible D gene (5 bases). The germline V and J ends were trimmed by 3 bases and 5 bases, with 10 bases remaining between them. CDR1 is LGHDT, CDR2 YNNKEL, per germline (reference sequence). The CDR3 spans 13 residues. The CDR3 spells CASSHRQPYGYTF. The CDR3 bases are TGTGCCAGCAGCCACCGACAGCCTTATGGCTACACCTTC.

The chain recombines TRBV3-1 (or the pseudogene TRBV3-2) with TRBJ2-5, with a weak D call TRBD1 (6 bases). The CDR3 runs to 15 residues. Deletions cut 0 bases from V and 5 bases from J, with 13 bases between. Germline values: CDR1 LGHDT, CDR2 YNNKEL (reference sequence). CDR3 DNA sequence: TGTGCCAGCAGCCAAGATTCTCGCAGGGGTGAGACCCAGTACTTC. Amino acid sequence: CASSQDSRRGETQYF.

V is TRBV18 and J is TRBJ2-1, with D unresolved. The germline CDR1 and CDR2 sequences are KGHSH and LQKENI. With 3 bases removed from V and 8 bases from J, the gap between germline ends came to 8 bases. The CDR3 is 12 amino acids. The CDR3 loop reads CASSPLTYEQFF. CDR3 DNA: TGTGCCAGCTCACCCCTAACCTATGAGCAGTTCTTC.

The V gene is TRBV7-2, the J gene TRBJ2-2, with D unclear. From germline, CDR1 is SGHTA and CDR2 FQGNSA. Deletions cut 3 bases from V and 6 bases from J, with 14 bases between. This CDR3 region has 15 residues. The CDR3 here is CASSLVLERSGELFF. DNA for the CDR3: TGTGCCAGCAGCTTGGTTCTAGAAAGGTCCGGGGAGCTGTTTTTT.

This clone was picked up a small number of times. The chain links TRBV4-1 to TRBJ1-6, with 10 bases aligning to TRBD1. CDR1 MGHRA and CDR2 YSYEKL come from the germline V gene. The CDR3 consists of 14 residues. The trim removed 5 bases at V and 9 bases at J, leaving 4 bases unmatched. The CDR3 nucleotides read TGCGCCAGCAGCTTCCGGGACAGGGGTTCACCCCTCCACTTT. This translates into CASSFRDRGSPLHF.

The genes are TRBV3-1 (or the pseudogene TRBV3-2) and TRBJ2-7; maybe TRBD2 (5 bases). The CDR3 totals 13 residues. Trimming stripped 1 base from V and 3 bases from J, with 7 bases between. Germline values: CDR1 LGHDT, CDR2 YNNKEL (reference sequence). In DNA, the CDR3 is TGTGCCAGCAGCCAAGTTCGGGGCTACGAGCAGTACTTC. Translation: CASSQVRGYEQYF.

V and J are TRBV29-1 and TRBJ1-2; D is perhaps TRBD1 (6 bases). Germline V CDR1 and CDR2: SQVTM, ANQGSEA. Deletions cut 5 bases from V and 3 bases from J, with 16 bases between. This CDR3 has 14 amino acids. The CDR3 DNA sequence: TGCAGCGTTCGAGGGGGGGCATTCGACTATGGCTACACCTTC. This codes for CSVRGGAFDYGYTF.

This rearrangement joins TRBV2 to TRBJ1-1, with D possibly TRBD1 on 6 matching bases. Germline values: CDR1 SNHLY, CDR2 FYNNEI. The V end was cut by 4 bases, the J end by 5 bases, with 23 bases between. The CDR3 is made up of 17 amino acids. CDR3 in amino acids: CASSVRQVARGGTEAFF. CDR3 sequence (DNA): TGTGCCAGCAGTGTACGACAGGTCGCAAGGGGTGGAACTGAAGCTTTCTTT.

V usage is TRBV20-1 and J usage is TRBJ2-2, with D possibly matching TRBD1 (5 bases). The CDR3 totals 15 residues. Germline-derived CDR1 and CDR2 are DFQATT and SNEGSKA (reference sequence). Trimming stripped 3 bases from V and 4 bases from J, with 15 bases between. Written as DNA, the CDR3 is TGCAGTGCTAGTGGCGGACATTCTTCCACCGGGGAGCTGTTTTTT. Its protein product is CSASGGHSSTGELFF.

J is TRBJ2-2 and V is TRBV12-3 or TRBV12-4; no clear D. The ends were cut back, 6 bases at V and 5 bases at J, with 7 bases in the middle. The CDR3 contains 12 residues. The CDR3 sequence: CASSPQTGELFF. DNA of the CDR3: TGTGCCAGCAGCCCCCAAACCGGGGAGCTGTTTTTT.

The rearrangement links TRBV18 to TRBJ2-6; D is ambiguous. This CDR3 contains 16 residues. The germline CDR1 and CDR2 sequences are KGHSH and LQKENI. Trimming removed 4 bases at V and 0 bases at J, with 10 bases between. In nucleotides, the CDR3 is TGTGCCAGCTCACGAGGTGAGGCCTCTGGGGCCAACGTCCTGACTTTC. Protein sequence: CASSRGEASGANVLTF.

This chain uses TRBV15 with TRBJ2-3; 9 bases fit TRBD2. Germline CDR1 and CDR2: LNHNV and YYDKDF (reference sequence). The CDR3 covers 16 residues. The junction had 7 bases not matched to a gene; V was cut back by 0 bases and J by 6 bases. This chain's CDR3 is CATSRDRRGGDDTQYF. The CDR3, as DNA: TGTGCCACCAGCAGAGATAGGCGGGGGGGTGACGATACGCAGTATTTT.

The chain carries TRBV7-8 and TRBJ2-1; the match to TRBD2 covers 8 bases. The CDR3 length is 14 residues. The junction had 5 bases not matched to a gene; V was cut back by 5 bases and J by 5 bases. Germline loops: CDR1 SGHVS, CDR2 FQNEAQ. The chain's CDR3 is CASSLVGGDNEQFF. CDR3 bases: TGTGCCAGCAGCCTAGTCGGGGGGGACAATGAGCAGTTCTTC.

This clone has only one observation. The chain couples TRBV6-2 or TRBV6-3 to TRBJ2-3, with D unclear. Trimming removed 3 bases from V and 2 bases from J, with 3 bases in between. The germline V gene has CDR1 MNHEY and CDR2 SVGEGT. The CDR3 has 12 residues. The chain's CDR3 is CASSYITDTQYF. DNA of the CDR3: TGTGCCAGCAGTTATATCACAGATACGCAGTATTTT.

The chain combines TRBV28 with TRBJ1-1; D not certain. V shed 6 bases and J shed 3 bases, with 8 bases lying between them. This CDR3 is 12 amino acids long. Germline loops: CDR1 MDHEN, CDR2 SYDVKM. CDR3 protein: CASRPRDTEAFF. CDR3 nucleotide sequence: TGTGCCAGCAGACCGCGGGACACTGAAGCTTTCTTT.

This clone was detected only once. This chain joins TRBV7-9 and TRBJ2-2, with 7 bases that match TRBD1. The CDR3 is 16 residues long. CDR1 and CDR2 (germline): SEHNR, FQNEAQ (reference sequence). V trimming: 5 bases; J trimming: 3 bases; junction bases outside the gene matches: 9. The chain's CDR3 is CASSPPGTADTGELFF. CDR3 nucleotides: TGTGCCAGCAGCCCCCCGGGGACAGCCGACACCGGGGAGCTGTTTTTT.

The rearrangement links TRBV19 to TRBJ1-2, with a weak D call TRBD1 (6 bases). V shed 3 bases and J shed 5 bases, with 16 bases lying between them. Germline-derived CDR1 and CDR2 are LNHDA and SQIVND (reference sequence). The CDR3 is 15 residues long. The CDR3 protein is CASSITGLIKYGYTF. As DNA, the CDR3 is TGTGCCAGTAGTATTACAGGGCTAATAAAATATGGCTACACCTTC. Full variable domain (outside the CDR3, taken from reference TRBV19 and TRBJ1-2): DGGITQSPKYLFRKEGQNVTLSCEQNLNHDAMYWYRQDPGQGLRLIYYSQIVNDFQKGDIAEGYSVSREKKESFPLTVTSAQKNPTAFYLCASSITGLIKYGYTFGSGTRLTVV.

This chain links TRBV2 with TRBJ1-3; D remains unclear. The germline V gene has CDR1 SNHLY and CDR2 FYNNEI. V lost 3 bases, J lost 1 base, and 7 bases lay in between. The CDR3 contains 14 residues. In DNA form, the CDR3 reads TGTGCCAGCAGTGACCCCGGGTCTGGAAACACCATATATTTT. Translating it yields CASSDPGSGNTIYF.

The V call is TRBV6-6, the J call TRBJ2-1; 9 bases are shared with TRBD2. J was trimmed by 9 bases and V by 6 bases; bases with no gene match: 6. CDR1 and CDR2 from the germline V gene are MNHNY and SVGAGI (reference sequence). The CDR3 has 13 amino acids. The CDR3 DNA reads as TGTGCCAGCAGGGCGGGGGGGCCTATTGAGCAGTTCTTC. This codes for CASRAGGPIEQFF.

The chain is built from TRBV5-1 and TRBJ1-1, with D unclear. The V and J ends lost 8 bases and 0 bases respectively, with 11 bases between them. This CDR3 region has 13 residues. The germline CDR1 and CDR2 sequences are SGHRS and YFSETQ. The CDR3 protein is CASRLGMNTEAFF. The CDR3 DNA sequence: TGCGCCAGTCGGTTGGGCATGAACACTGAAGCTTTCTTT.

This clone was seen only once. CDR3 residues: CASSWDRTNTGELFF. CDR3 in DNA: TGTGCCAGCTCATGGGACAGGACCAACACCGGGGAGCTGTTTTTT. The J gene is TRBJ2-2, the V gene TRBV7-9, with TRBD1 matching over 8 bases. The CDR3 has 15 residues. The junction had 7 bases not matched to a gene; V was cut back by 8 bases and J by 2 bases. Germline loops: CDR1 SEHNR, CDR2 FQNEAQ (reference sequence).

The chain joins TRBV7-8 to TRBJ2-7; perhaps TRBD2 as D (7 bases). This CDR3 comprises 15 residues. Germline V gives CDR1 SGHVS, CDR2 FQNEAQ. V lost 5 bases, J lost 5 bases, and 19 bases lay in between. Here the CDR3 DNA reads TGTGCCAGCAGCCTTATGAGGGGGGGCTCTAACGAGCAGTACTTC. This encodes CASSLMRGGSNEQYF.

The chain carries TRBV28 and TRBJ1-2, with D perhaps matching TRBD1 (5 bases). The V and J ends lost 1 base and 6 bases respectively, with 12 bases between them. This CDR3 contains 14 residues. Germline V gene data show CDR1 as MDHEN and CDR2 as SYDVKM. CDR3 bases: TGTGCCAGCAGTTTATCCCCAGGGATGGATGGCTACACCTTC. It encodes CASSLSPGMDGYTF.

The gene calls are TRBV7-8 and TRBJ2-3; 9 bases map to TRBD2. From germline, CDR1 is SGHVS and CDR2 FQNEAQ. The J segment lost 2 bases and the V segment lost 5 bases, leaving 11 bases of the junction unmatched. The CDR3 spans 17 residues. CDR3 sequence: CASSVGPLAGFTDTQYF. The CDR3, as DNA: TGTGCCAGCAGCGTAGGCCCCCTAGCGGGATTCACAGATACGCAGTATTTT.

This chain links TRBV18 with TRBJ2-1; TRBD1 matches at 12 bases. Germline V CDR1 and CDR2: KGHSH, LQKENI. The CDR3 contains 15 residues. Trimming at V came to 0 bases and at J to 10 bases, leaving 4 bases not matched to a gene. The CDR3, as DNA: TGTGCCAGCTCACCACCGGGACAGGGGGCCTTGGAGCAGTTCTTC. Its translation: CASSPPGQGALEQFF.